A single sample gave rise to the 25 T cell receptor beta chains below, sequenced in a study of cytomegalovirus exposure and HLA in healthy donors. Primers included in the PCR were 60 Vbeta and 13 Jbeta primers. TCRdb's table, derived via immunoSEQ multiplex PCR, lists solely in-frame clones and lacks some. The sample lists around 140,000 clones; roughly 79% were seen once. Sequencing was carried out using PBMCs. Receptor source: a male donor in good health and CMV-seronegative.

The genes are TRBV29-1 and TRBJ2-1, with a weak D call TRBD2 (6 bases). Trimming cost V 7 bases and J 9 bases, with 16 bases left between them. This CDR3 spans 12 amino acids. CDR1 SQVTM and CDR2 ANQGSEA come from the germline V gene. CDR3: CSADGSGAEQFF. The CDR3 nucleotides read TGCAGCGCTGACGGGAGTGGTGCTGAGCAGTTCTTC.

This chain connects TRBV6-5 to TRBJ1-1, with D possibly being TRBD1 (6 bases). Trimming pared 6 bases from V and 6 bases from J, leaving 14 bases between. There are 13 residues in the CDR3. Germline V CDR1 and CDR2: MNHEY, SVGAGI. The CDR3 DNA is TGTGCCAGCAGATTAGTGGGGGCCTCTGAAGCTTTCTTT. It encodes CASRLVGASEAFF.

The CDR3 protein is CASSHREDTWETQYF. In DNA form, the CDR3 reads TGTGCCAGCAGCCACCGGGAGGACACTTGGGAGACCCAGTACTTC. The chain is built from TRBV11-3 and TRBJ2-5; 7 bases are shared with TRBD2. Per germline, CDR1 SGHNT and CDR2 YENEEA. V lost 5 bases to trimming and J lost 5 bases; unmatched junction nucleotides: 11. CDR3 size: 15 residues.

This clone was picked up one time. The chain recombines TRBV6-1 with TRBJ1-5; 7 nucleotides agree with TRBD1. V was clipped by 7 bases and J by 5 bases; unmatched bases: 5. Germline V gene lookup returns CDR1 MNHNS and CDR2 SASEGT. CDR3 size: 13 residues. In nucleotides, the CDR3 is TGTGCCAGCACCAGGGGGTGGGATCAGCCCCAGCATTTT. Translated: CASTRGWDQPQHF.

This chain connects TRBV6-6 to TRBJ2-3, with a weak D call TRBD2 (6 bases). CDR3 length equals 16 residues. Trimming removed 8 bases from V and 5 bases from J, with 23 bases in between. In germline, CDR1 is MNHNY, CDR2 SVGAGI (reference sequence). CDR3 loop: CASRKEGPRRGDTQYF. The CDR3 coding sequence is TGTGCCAGCCGAAAGGAGGGCCCGCGCCGGGGAGATACGCAGTATTTT.

The chain recombines TRBV30 with TRBJ2-7, with 7 bases fitting TRBD1. V lost 2 bases, J lost 1 base, and 8 bases stayed unmatched. CDR3 length: 15 amino acids. Germline CDR1 and CDR2: GTSNPN and SVGIG (reference sequence). CDR3 loop: CAWSYPETGSYEQYF. In DNA, the CDR3 is TGTGCCTGGAGTTACCCGGAGACAGGGTCCTACGAGCAGTACTTC.

The V and J genes are TRBV30 and TRBJ2-3, with 8 nucleotides matching TRBD2. The V gene's germline CDR1 is GTSNPN and CDR2 SVGIG (reference sequence). V shed 3 bases and J 6 bases; nucleotides not matched to a gene: 8. CDR3 length: 14 residues. The chain's CDR3 is CAWSPGGSRDTQYF. Here the CDR3 DNA reads TGTGCCTGGAGCCCGGGGGGGTCAAGGGATACGCAGTATTTT.

The V and J genes are TRBV19 and TRBJ1-2, with a possible D match to TRBD1 (6 bases). The length of the CDR3 is 15 residues. V was cut by 0 bases and J by 6 bases, with 14 bases left in between. The germline V gene encodes CDR1 LNHDA and CDR2 SQIVND (reference sequence). Here the CDR3 DNA reads TGTGCCAGTAGTATAGAGAGGAACAGGGCGCATGGCTACACCTTC. It codes for CASSIERNRAHGYTF.

This sequence joins TRBV10-3 and TRBJ2-1; 9 nucleotides line up with TRBD2. The CDR3 has 15 residues. The J segment lost 3 bases and the V segment lost 3 bases, leaving 3 bases of the junction unmatched. In germline, CDR1 is ENHRY, CDR2 SYGVKD. Here the CDR3 DNA reads TGTGCCATCAGTGACTCTAGCGGGATCTACAATGAGCAGTTCTTC. Translating gives CAISDSSGIYNEQFF.

CDR3: CASSETVTYEQYF. The CDR3 DNA reads TGTGCCAGTAGTGAGACAGTCACCTACGAGCAGTACTTC. V gene TRBV19 combines with J gene TRBJ2-7, with D possibly TRBD1 on 5 matching bases. V was pared by 5 bases and J by 2 bases, with 10 bases between. The length of the CDR3 is 13 residues. Per germline, CDR1 LNHDA and CDR2 SQIVND (reference sequence).

The CDR3 DNA reads TGCGCCAGCAGCCTCGACTGGAGCTCCTACAATGAGCAGTTCTTC. The encoded protein is CASSLDWSSYNEQFF. The chain links TRBV5-1 to TRBJ2-1; unclear D gene. Germline CDR1 and CDR2: SGHRS and YFSETQ. The CDR3 sequence is 15 residues long. V lost 4 bases and J lost 0, with 11 bases in between.

This chain uses TRBV4-2 with TRBJ1-1, with D unclear. The CDR3 contains 14 residues. Per the germline V gene, CDR1 is LGHNA and CDR2 is YNFKEQ. V was trimmed by 8 bases and J by 1 base, leaving 14 bases between them. The CDR3 region is CASRRAEGNTEAFF. CDR3 nucleotides: TGTGCCAGCCGCCGGGCAGAGGGGAACACTGAAGCTTTCTTT.

This clone counts as medium-sized (0.01 to 0.1%). V usage is TRBV7-9 and J usage is TRBJ1-1; D uncertain. Germline V gene data show CDR1 as SEHNR and CDR2 as FQNEAQ (reference sequence). V gave up 1 base and J gave up 11 bases, with 11 bases separating them. The CDR3 has 12 amino acids. The CDR3, as DNA: TGTGCCAGCAGCTTAGTCCCAGGTATGGCTTTCTTT. Protein sequence: CASSLVPGMAFF.

The gene calls are TRBV15 and TRBJ1-5; TRBD1 might be the D (5 bases). The V gene lost 0 bases and the J gene lost 1 base, with 13 bases spanning the gap. Germline loops: CDR1 LNHNV, CDR2 YYDKDF (reference sequence). This CDR3 comprises 17 residues. The CDR3 reads CATSRDRGGLSNQPQHF. CDR3 nucleotides: TGTGCCACCAGCAGAGATCGTGGGGGGTTGAGCAATCAGCCCCAGCATTTT.

The rearrangement links TRBV2 to TRBJ1-2; TRBD1 might be the D (6 bases). This CDR3 contains 13 residues. V was cut by 2 bases and J by 7 bases, with 11 bases left in between. CDR1 SNHLY and CDR2 FYNNEI come from the germline V gene. The CDR3 DNA sequence: TGTGCCAGCAGTGAATCACAGGGATTTGGCTACACCTTC. This encodes CASSESQGFGYTF.

The chain is built from TRBV29-1 and TRBJ2-1; 12 positions match TRBD2. V lost 3 bases, J lost 5 bases, and 8 bases stayed unmatched. CDR1 is SQVTM, CDR2 ANQGSEA, per germline. This CDR3 is built from 16 residues. The CDR3 sequence: CSVEILAGGRNNEQFF. The CDR3 DNA reads TGCAGCGTTGAGATACTAGCGGGGGGAAGGAACAATGAGCAGTTCTTC.

This clone was seen a handful of times. This rearrangement joins TRBV7-8 to TRBJ2-7, with D perhaps TRBD2 (6 bases). Trimming left V 4 bases short and J 9 bases short, with 10 bases between. CDR3 size: 11 residues. Looked up from germline, CDR1 is SGHVS and CDR2 is FQNEAQ. The DNA for the CDR3 is TGTGCCAGCAGCTCCAGGGAGGCGCAGTACTTC. Translation: CASSSREAQYF.

This chain links TRBV9 with TRBJ1-5, with D maybe TRBD1 (5 bases). Germline V CDR1 and CDR2: SGDLS, YYNGEE. V was pared by 7 bases and J by 4 bases, with 9 bases between. This CDR3 is built from 12 residues. DNA of the CDR3: TGTGCCAGCGGGGGGAATAATCAGCCCCAGCATTTT. The encoded protein is CASGGNNQPQHF.

The V call is TRBV11-3, the J call TRBJ1-1, with 7 bases lining up with TRBD1. CDR1 and CDR2 (germline): SGHNT, YENEEA. J was trimmed by 5 bases and V by 5 bases; bases with no gene match: 11. The CDR3 is made up of 15 amino acids. CDR3: CASSPADRRWTEAFF. The CDR3 bases are TGTGCCAGCAGCCCCGCGGACAGGCGTTGGACTGAAGCTTTCTTT.

J is TRBJ1-6 and V is TRBV2; the D is unclear. Germline V gene data show CDR1 as SNHLY and CDR2 as FYNNEI. The V gene lost 6 bases and the J gene lost 7 bases, with 10 bases spanning the gap. The CDR3 is 13 residues long. This chain's CDR3 is CASSDKVNSPLHF. CDR3 DNA: TGTGCCAGCAGCGACAAGGTGAATTCACCCCTCCACTTT.

The chain's CDR3 is CAISVAERTDTQYF. The CDR3 DNA follows: TGTGCCATCAGTGTAGCGGAGCGCACAGATACGCAGTATTTT. The gene calls are TRBV10-3 and TRBJ2-3; perhaps TRBD2 as D (6 bases). The germline V and J ends were trimmed by 4 bases and 1 base, with 9 bases remaining between them. CDR1 ENHRY and CDR2 SYGVKD come from the germline V gene. There are 14 residues in the CDR3.

The V and J genes are TRBV14 and TRBJ2-1; 10 bases agree with TRBD2. The CDR3 runs to 16 residues. Germline lookup yields CDR1 SGHDN and CDR2 FVKESK. The junction had 7 bases not matched to a gene; V was cut back by 5 bases and J by 3 bases. The CDR3 DNA reads as TGTGCCAGCAGCTCCCCTCTAGCGGGGGTCTACAATGAGCAGTTCTTC. As protein: CASSSPLAGVYNEQFF.

In its sample, this clone was seen once. Here the CDR3 omits its conserved ending phenylalanine or tryptophan, so a read error is the likely source. The limits of the CDR3 on the DNA are not certain, so only TCRdb's listed CDR3 is given. The V call is TRBV5-8, the J call TRBJ2-7; TRBD1, the table's D call, was not compared with the DNA. Germline-derived CDR1 and CDR2 are SGHTS and YDEGEE. Termini included, the CDR3 measures 9 amino acids. The CDR3 loop reads CASSLLGPS.

This chain links TRBV10-3 with TRBJ2-3, with 8 bases matching TRBD2. The germline V gene has CDR1 ENHRY and CDR2 SYGVKD. The CDR3 is 14 residues long. V gave up 10 bases and J gave up 6 bases; unmatched junction bases: 12. As DNA, the CDR3 is TGTGCCACCCGCCCTCCTAGCGGGTCGGATACGCAGTATTTT. Its translation is CATRPPSGSDTQYF.

The rearrangement joins TRBV7-2 to TRBJ1-4, with D tentatively TRBD1 (6 bases). The CDR3 covers 15 residues. V was clipped by 5 bases and J by 5 bases, with 15 bases between them. Looked up from germline, CDR1 is SGHTA and CDR2 is FQGNSA. The CDR3 loop is CASSLKTGSNEKLFF. In nucleotides, the CDR3 is TGTGCCAGCAGCCTAAAGACAGGTTCCAATGAAAAACTGTTTTTT.